The clone carrying this TCR beta chain was seen a few times. In the source study's methods: Nucleated cell number was recorded as an estimate derived from reference gene primer amplification. Libraries were prepared by immunoSEQ multiplex PCR; TCRdb keeps only in-frame clonotypes and omits some of them. V and J calls and clone size come straight from that table; D and trimming were deduced from the DNA. Among over 150,000 clones listed, 76% were seen once. The record originates from a study of blood T cell repertoires in COVID-19. For the study at large: Spain, Italy and the United States supplied samples that represented acute and convalescent COVID-19. Sources were T cells, B-cell-depleted T cells, or PBMCs; the material itself was cDNA or gDNA.

Germline loops: CDR1 GTSNPN, CDR2 SVGIG (reference sequence). The CDR3 length is 17 residues. The V end lost 4 bases, the J end lost 1 base, and 20 bases lay between the germline ends. The chain carries TRBV30 and TRBJ2-1; possibly TRBD2 for D (6 bases). Sample: peripheral blood. This TCR was recovered from an elderly woman with acute or convalescent COVID-19. The DNA of the CDR3 is TGTGCCTGGATGGGTCGGCTGGGGGGAGTTTCCTACAATGAGCAGTTCTTC. It codes for CAWMGRLGGVSYNEQFF.